Presented here are 9 T cell receptor beta chains from one specimen sequenced in a study of cytomegalovirus exposure and HLA in healthy donors. Both 60 Vbeta primers and 13 Jbeta primers went into the PCR. The protocol was immunoSEQ multiplex PCR, while the TCRdb copy is restricted to in-frame clones and leaves out a portion. Among about 91,000 clones, around four fifths were seen once, and the ten largest hold under 5%. The sequenced material came from PBMCs. These receptors all stem from a male donor in good health and CMV-seropositive.

The rearrangement links TRBV7-2 to TRBJ1-2; D call uncertain. V lost 4 bases to trimming and J lost 7 bases, with 7 bases between them. CDR3 length equals 11 residues. Germline CDR1 SGHTA, CDR2 FQGNSA. The CDR3 DNA follows: TGTGCCAGCAGCTATTATCCTGGCTACACCTTC. Its protein product is CASSYYPGYTF.

This clone was seen a single time. The chain carries TRBV11-2 and TRBJ2-7; 12 bases match TRBD2. After removal of 1 base from V and 2 bases from J, the junction contained 6 bases not matched to a gene. The CDR3 covers 17 residues. Germline CDR1 is SGHAT and CDR2 is FQNNGV. CDR3 bases: TGTGCCAGCAGCTTAGGGGGACTAGCGGGTGAAGCCTACGAGCAGTACTTC. Protein: CASSLGGLAGEAYEQYF.

The chain is built from TRBV5-1 and TRBJ2-1; 7 nucleotides align to TRBD2. Trimming cost V 2 bases and J 6 bases; bases outside gene matches: 8. The germline gives CDR1 SGHRS, CDR2 YFSETQ. CDR3 length equals 15 residues. The CDR3 protein is CASSLHYGGSNEQFF. The CDR3 bases are TGCGCCAGCAGCTTACACTACGGCGGGAGCAATGAGCAGTTCTTC.

The chain recombines TRBV27 with TRBJ1-1; D unresolved. V lost 5 bases and J 1 base, leaving 8 bases between the germline ends. The germline V gene has CDR1 MNHEY and CDR2 SMNVEV (reference sequence). The CDR3 is 13 residues long. CDR3 coding DNA: TGTGCCAGCAGTACACGTAAGAACACTGAAGCTTTCTTT. It codes for CASSTRKNTEAFF.

The V call is TRBV5-1, the J call TRBJ1-6; unclear D gene. Trimming shortened V by 2 bases and J by 5 bases, and 8 bases separated the two germline ends. From germline, CDR1 is SGHRS and CDR2 YFSETQ. The CDR3 runs 14 residues. For the CDR3, the DNA is TGCGCCAGCAGCTTTTTACAGCATAATTCACCCCTCCACTTT. This codes for CASSFLQHNSPLHF.

The chain uses TRBV6-5 and TRBJ2-7, with D perhaps TRBD2 (5 bases). Germline CDR1 reads MNHEY; CDR2 reads SVGAGI. The CDR3 has 15 amino acids. Trimming cost V 2 bases and J 5 bases, with 16 bases left between them. This CDR3 reads CASSYVLGSSHEQYF. The CDR3, as DNA: TGTGCCAGCAGTTACGTCCTCGGATCTAGCCACGAGCAGTACTTC.

The V call is TRBV7-9, the J call TRBJ2-7; TRBD2 matches 8 bases. V lost 5 bases and J lost 3; bases outside the gene matches: 9. The length of the CDR3 is 15 residues. In germline, CDR1 is SEHNR, CDR2 FQNEAQ (reference sequence). DNA of the CDR3: TGTGCCAGCAGCCCTGGAAGCGGGAGTAACTACGAGCAGTACTTC. The encoded protein is CASSPGSGSNYEQYF.

In this sample, this clone turned up a few times. The chain uses TRBV5-6 and TRBJ1-2, with a weak D call TRBD1 (5 bases). The V end lost 0 bases, the J end lost 8 bases, and 11 bases lay between the germline ends. In germline, CDR1 is SGHDT, CDR2 YYEEEE. The length of the CDR3 is 13 residues. The CDR3 DNA follows: TGTGCCAGCAGCTTGGGACAGCTTCGGGGCTACACCTTC. As protein: CASSLGQLRGYTF.

The rearrangement links TRBV6-1 to TRBJ2-7; 10 bases are a match to TRBD2. The V and J ends lost 4 bases and 1 base, in that order; junction bases with no gene match: 7. The CDR3 totals 16 residues. Germline V gives CDR1 MNHNS, CDR2 SASEGT. The chain's CDR3 is CASSALAGASSYEQYF. The CDR3 DNA reads as TGTGCCAGCAGTGCGCTAGCGGGGGCCTCATCCTACGAGCAGTACTTC.